The 2 T cell receptor beta chains listed next were all sequenced from one sample in a study of control samples from healthy donors and cancer patients. Using immunoSEQ multiplex PCR, the repertoire was profiled, and TCRdb retains in-frame clones only, with some absent. The table records just over 80,000 clones, over 90% of them present only once. Sequencing was carried out using blood. These receptors were obtained from a woman aged 18-29 years in good health.

This chain connects TRBV4-1 to TRBJ2-2; 7 nucleotides match TRBD1. Losses at the gene ends were 8 bases for V and 2 bases for J; bases not matched to a gene: 2. Germline lookup yields CDR1 MGHRA and CDR2 YSYEKL. This CDR3 contains 13 residues. The CDR3 DNA sequence: TGCGCCAGCGGGACAGTTAACACCGGGGAGCTGTTTTTT. It yields the protein CASGTVNTGELFF.

J is TRBJ2-3 and V is TRBV6-4; perhaps D is TRBD1 or TRBD2 (5 bases each). CDR3 length equals 17 residues. V gave up 2 bases and J gave up 2 bases, with 17 bases separating them. Germline V gene sequence: CDR1 MRHNA, CDR2 SNTAGT. The CDR3 nucleotides read TGTGCCAGCAGTGACACCACCGGGACCGGATTCACAGATACGCAGTATTTT. This encodes CASSDTTGTGFTDTQYF.